This T cell receptor (beta chain) was sequenced during a study of T cells in Graves' hyperthyroidism and ophthalmopathy. Findings and caveats of the study: Blood also contained most expanded thyroid clonotypes above 0.001.

Ten or more counts support this clonotype. Its antigen is still unknown. Ophthalmopathy patients had Clinical Activity Score at least 3, NOSPECS grade at least 4, duration under 3 months. Every diagnosis used clinical symptoms, serum thyroxine and TRAb, thyroid ultrasound and orbital computed tomography. Fresh peripheral blood, less than 11 ml of it, supplied the PBMCs. Researchers amplified the TCR beta CDR3 regions from RNA transcripts. The HTBI primer set was used in a first-round RT-PCR of the TCR CDR3. Each CDR3 protein gets one entry after TCRdb re-called the multiplex PCR reads with MiXCR. The sample has about 590,000 distinct CDR3 sequences, 12% to 15% seen once. CDR1 and CDR2 (germline): MDHEN, SYDVKM. The CDR3 sequence is 15 residues long. With 6 bases removed from V and 4 bases from J, the gap between germline ends came to 16 bases.

This chain uses TRBV28 with TRBJ2-1; possibly TRBD2 for D (6 bases). The receptor was isolated from a woman aged 18 to 35 with Graves' ophthalmopathy. Sequencing was carried out using blood. The CDR3 spells CASRRGGANYNEQFF. For the CDR3, the DNA is TGTGCCAGCAGGAGAGGCGGGGCGAATTACAATGAGCAGTTCTTC.